This entry describes one TCR beta chain. This record comes from a study of vaccination and CD4 T cells after COVID-19. TCRdb re-called the PCR reads with MiXCR, one entry per CDR3 protein. The sample has 11,000 to 15,000 distinct CDR3 sequences, less than 80% seen once. Germline V CDR1 and CDR2: SGHTA, FQGNSA. J was trimmed by 4 bases and V by 5 bases; bases with no gene match: 7. This CDR3 region has 15 residues. V and J are TRBV7-2 and TRBJ2-5; 10 bases align to TRBD2. Sample: CD4+ T cells from blood, taken after SARS-CoV-2 vaccination. This TCR was recovered from a human donor who had recovered from COVID-19. The CDR3 coding sequence is TGTGCCAGCAGCGGTTACACTAGCGGGACAGAGACCCAGTACTTC. Translating gives CASSGYTSGTETQYF.